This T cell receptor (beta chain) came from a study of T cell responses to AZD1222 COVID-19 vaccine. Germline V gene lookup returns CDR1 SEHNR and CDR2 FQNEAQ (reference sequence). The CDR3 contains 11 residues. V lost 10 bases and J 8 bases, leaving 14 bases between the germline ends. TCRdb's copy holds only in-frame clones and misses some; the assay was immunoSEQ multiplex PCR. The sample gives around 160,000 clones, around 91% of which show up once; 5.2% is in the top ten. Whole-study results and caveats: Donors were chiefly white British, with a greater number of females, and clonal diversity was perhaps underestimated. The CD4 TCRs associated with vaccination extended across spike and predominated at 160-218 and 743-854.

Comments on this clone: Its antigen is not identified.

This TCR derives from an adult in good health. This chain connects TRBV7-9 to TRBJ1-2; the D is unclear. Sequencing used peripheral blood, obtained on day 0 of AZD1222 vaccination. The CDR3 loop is CAINWVGGYTF. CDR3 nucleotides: TGTGCCATCAATTGGGTGGGAGGCTACACCTTC.